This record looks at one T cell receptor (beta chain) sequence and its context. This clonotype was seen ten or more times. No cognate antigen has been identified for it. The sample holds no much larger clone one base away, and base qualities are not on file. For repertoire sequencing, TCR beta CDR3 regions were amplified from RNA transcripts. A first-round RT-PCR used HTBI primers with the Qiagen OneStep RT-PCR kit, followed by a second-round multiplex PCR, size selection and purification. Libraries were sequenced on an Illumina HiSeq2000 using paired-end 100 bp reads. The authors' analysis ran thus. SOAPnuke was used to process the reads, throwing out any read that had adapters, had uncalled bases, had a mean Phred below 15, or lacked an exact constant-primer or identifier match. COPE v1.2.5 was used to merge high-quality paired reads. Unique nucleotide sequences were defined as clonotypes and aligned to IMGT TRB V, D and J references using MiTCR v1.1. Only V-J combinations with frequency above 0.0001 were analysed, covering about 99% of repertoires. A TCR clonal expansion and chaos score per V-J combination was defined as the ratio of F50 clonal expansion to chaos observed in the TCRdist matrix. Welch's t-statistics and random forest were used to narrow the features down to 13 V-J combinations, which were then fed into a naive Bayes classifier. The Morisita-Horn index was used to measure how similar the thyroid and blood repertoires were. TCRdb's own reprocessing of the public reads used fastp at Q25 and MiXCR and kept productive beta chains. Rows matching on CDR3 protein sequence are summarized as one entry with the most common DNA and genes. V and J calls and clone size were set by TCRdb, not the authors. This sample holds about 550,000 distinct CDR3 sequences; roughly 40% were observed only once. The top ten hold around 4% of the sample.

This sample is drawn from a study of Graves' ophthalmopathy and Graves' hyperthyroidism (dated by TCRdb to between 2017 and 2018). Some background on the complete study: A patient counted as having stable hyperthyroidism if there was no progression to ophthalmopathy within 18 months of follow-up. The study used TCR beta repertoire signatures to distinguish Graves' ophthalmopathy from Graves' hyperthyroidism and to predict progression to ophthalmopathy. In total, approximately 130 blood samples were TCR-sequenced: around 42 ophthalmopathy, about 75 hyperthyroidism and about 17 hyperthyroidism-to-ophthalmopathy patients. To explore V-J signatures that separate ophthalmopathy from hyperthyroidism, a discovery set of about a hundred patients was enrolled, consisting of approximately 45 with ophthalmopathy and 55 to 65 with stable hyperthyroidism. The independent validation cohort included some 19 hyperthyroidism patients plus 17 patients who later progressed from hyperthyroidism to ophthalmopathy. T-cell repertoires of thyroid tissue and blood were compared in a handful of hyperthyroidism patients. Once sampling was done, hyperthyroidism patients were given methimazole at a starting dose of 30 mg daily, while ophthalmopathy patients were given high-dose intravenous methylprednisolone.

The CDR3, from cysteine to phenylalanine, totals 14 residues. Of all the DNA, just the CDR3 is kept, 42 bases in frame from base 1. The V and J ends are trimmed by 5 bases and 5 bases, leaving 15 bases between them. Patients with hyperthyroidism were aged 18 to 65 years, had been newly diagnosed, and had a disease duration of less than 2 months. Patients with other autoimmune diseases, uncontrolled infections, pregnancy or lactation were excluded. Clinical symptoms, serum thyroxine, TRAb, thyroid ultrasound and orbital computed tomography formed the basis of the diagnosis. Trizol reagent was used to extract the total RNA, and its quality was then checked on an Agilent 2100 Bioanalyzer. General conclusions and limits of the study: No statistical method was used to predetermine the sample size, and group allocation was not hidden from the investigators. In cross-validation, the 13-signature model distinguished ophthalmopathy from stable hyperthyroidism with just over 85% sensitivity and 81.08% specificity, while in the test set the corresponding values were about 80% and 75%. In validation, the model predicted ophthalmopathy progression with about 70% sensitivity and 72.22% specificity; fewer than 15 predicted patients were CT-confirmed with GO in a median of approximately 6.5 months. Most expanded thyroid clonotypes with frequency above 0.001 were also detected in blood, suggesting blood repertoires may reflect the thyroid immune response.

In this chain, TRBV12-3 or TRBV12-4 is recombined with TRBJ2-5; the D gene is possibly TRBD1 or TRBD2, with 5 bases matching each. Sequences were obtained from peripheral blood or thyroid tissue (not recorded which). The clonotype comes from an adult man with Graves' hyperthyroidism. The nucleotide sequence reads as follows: TGTGCCAGCAGTCCCGAGGGGCTTGGGGAGACCCAGTACTTC. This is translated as CASSPEGLGETQYF.